The next 30 T cell receptor beta chains were all read from a single sample in a study of T cells in Graves' hyperthyroidism and ophthalmopathy. From RNA transcripts, TCR beta CDR3 regions were amplified. The TCR CDR3 first-round RT-PCR relied on the HTBI primer set. TCRdb independently ran MiXCR on the multiplex PCR reads; one entry per CDR3 protein. There are around 400,000 distinct CDR3 sequences in the sample; roughly 13% occur only once, and around 9.2% lies in the top ten. Sequenced material: blood. These receptors came from a woman between 18 and 29 years old with Graves' hyperthyroidism.

In this sample, this clonotype turned up many times. This chain connects TRBV13 to TRBJ2-7; D call uncertain. Trimming left V 1 base short and J 3 bases short, with 7 bases between. This CDR3 comprises 13 residues. The germline gives CDR1 PRHDT, CDR2 FYEKMQ (reference sequence). The DNA of the CDR3 is TGTGCCAGCAGCTTAGCCCCCAGCTACGAGCAGTACTTC. It yields the protein CASSLAPSYEQYF.

This clonotype showed up just a few times. The chain joins TRBV28 to TRBJ1-3; no reliable D call. Trimming took 6 bases from V and 3 from J, leaving 12 bases between them. This CDR3 spans 14 amino acids. Germline V lookup: CDR1 MDHEN, CDR2 SYDVKM. CDR3 in amino acids: CASRLSIYGNTIYF. The CDR3, as DNA: TGTGCCAGCAGACTCTCTATATATGGAAACACCATATATTTT.

This clonotype was detected many times. The V gene is TRBV7-3, the J gene TRBJ2-3, with D perhaps TRBD1 (6 bases). Germline CDR1 and CDR2: SGHTA and FQGTGA. The CDR3 runs to 15 residues. Trimming removed 5 bases from V and 0 bases from J, with 12 bases in between. The CDR3 nucleotides are TGTGCCAGCAGCAGCAGGGGTTTGAGCACAGATACGCAGTATTTT. It is translated as CASSSRGLSTDTQYF.

This clonotype was detected many times. The chain uses TRBV10-1 and TRBJ2-5, with a tentative D call TRBD1 (6 bases). The V end lost 8 bases, the J end lost 3 bases, and 16 bases lay between the germline ends. Germline values: CDR1 WNHNN, CDR2 SYGVQD (reference sequence). The CDR3 runs to 14 residues. CDR3 sequence: CASFQGPVEETQYF. The CDR3 DNA reads TGCGCCAGCTTCCAGGGGCCTGTGGAAGAGACCCAGTACTTC.

This sequence joins TRBV19 and TRBJ2-7; 9 nucleotides line up with TRBD2. J was trimmed by 4 bases and V by 3 bases; bases with no gene match: 7. The CDR3 runs 15 residues. CDR1 is LNHDA, CDR2 SQIVND, per germline (reference sequence). The CDR3 loop reads CASSINSGSSYEQYF. The CDR3 nucleotides read TGTGCCAGTAGTATTAATAGCGGGAGCTCGTACGAGCAGTACTTC.

This clonotype was recorded many times. The rearrangement joins TRBV28 to TRBJ1-1; TRBD1 aligns across 7 bases. V trimming: 6 bases; J trimming: 4 bases; junction bases outside the gene matches: 8. Per germline, CDR1 MDHEN and CDR2 SYDVKM. The CDR3 has 14 amino acids. The CDR3 DNA reads as TGTGCCAGCAGAACGACAGGGTGGGGCACTGAAGCTTTCTTT. Protein sequence: CASRTTGWGTEAFF.

This clonotype occurred many times. The chain links TRBV12-3 or TRBV12-4 to TRBJ2-2; either TRBD1 or TRBD2 may supply D (5 bases each). The CDR3 contains 14 residues. V lost 9 bases and J lost 6, with 17 bases in between. The CDR3 loop reads CASKERVGAGELFF. Written as DNA, the CDR3 is TGTGCCAGTAAAGAAAGGGTGGGGGCCGGGGAGCTGTTTTTT.

This clonotype was recorded at least ten times. V and J are TRBV7-9 and TRBJ2-7; 7 bases agree with TRBD1. The CDR3 covers 14 residues. Germline V CDR1 and CDR2: SEHNR, FQNEAQ (reference sequence). J lost 3 bases, V lost 6 bases, and 8 bases had no gene match. As DNA, the CDR3 is TGTGCCAGCAGTTACGGGACAGCTAACTACGAGCAGTACTTC. It specifies CASSYGTANYEQYF.

This sequence joins TRBV6-4 and TRBJ1-2; D remains ambiguous. The CDR3 contains 13 residues. Trimming took 3 bases from V and 7 from J, leaving 12 bases between them. Germline values: CDR1 MRHNA, CDR2 SNTAGT. CDR3 coding DNA: TGTGCCAGCAGTGAGACCCTTGGCAGTGGCTACACCTTC. Amino acids: CASSETLGSGYTF.

This clonotype was seen more than once but under ten times. The V call is TRBV11-2, the J call TRBJ1-3, with TRBD1 matching over 8 bases. Germline V gene sequence: CDR1 SGHAT, CDR2 FQNNGV. V dropped 5 bases and J dropped 5; count of bases not matched to a gene: 20. This CDR3 spans 19 amino acids. CDR3 residues: CASSLGTGRGPGYRNTIYF. Written as DNA, the CDR3 is TGTGCCAGCAGCCTGGGAACGGGCAGGGGGCCTGGTTACCGAAACACCATATATTTT.

This clonotype was counted ten times or more. The chain joins TRBV5-8 to TRBJ1-5; D gene unclear. The ends were cut back, 0 bases at V and 4 bases at J, with 11 bases in the middle. The CDR3 contains 15 residues. Germline V gives CDR1 SGHTS, CDR2 YDEGEE. CDR3 in amino acids: CASSLDSGQNQPQHF. CDR3 DNA: TGTGCCAGCAGCTTGGATTCCGGTCAAAATCAGCCCCAGCATTTT.

This clonotype was picked up many times. The chain uses TRBV27 and TRBJ2-7; D is perhaps TRBD2 (6 bases). The V gene's germline CDR1 is MNHEY and CDR2 SMNVEV (reference sequence). This CDR3 comprises 14 residues. Trimming took 2 bases from V and 5 from J, leaving 13 bases between them. CDR3 nucleotide sequence: TGTGCCAGCAGTTTAAGGAGGGCCCTGGACGAGCAGTACTTC. Translating it yields CASSLRRALDEQYF.

In this sample, this clonotype turned up many times. This sequence joins TRBV27 and TRBJ2-7, with D possibly being TRBD1 (6 bases). Germline CDR1 and CDR2: MNHEY and SMNVEV (reference sequence). This CDR3 contains 14 residues. Trimming removed 2 bases at V and 3 bases at J, with 11 bases between. CDR3 nucleotide sequence: TGTGCCAGCAGTTTAGGGACGGACAGCTACGAGCAGTACTTC. Protein sequence: CASSLGTDSYEQYF.

This clonotype has a count of ten or more. This rearrangement joins TRBV6-1 to TRBJ1-5, with D possibly TRBD1 on 5 matching bases. The CDR3 totals 15 residues. V lost 6 bases and J 3 bases, leaving 15 bases between the germline ends. Per the germline V gene, CDR1 is MNHNS and CDR2 is SASEGT. The CDR3 DNA is TGTGCCAGCAGCCTACGGCAGGGTAACAATCAGCCCCAGCATTTT. Its protein product is CASSLRQGNNQPQHF.

This clonotype was seen a few times. One end of the junction fails to match germline, which may point to a read error. The chain joins TRBV6-2 or TRBV6-3 to TRBJ2-2, with D uncertain. The CDR3 covers 15 residues. Germline CDR1 MNHEY, CDR2 SVGEGT. Here the CDR3 reads CVSSPRAQPTGELFF. The CDR3, as DNA: TGTGTCAGCAGCCCTAGGGCACAGCCCACCGGGGAGCTGTTTTTT.

This clonotype appeared many times. The CDR3 coding sequence is TGTGCCAGCAGCTCTCAAGGGAATTCCGGGGAGCTGTTTTTT. Its protein product is CASSSQGNSGELFF. The chain employs TRBV7-3 and TRBJ2-2; no firm D call. Germline CDR1 reads SGHTA; CDR2 reads FQGTGA. The CDR3 runs 14 residues. Trimming removed 4 bases from V and 6 bases from J, with 12 bases in between. The full variable domain, rest sourced from reference TRBV7-3 and TRBJ2-2, is GAGVSQTPSNKVTEKGKYVELRCDPISGHTALYWYRQSLGQGPEFLIYFQGTGAADDSGLPNDRFFAVRPEGSVSTLKIQRTERGDSAVYLCASSSQGNSGELFFGEGSRLTVL.

This clonotype was picked up many times. This chain links TRBV20-1 with TRBJ1-1, with 11 bases identical to TRBD1. J gave up 13 bases and V 6 bases, and 10 bases lay outside the gene matches. CDR3 size: 12 residues. Germline V gene data show CDR1 as DFQATT and CDR2 as SNEGSKA (reference sequence). CDR3 sequence (DNA): TGCAGTGCCCCGGGACAGGGGGTAGAGGGTTTCTTT. Translating gives CSAPGQGVEGFF.

Comment on this clonotype: Just one base apart from a much larger clone, this may be a read error. The V and J genes are TRBV15 and TRBJ2-1; the D is unclear. CDR3 length: 16 amino acids. Looked up from germline, CDR1 is LNHNV and CDR2 is YYDKDF (reference sequence). CDR3 region: CATSRWVESTYNEQSF. The CDR3 coding sequence is TGTGCCACCAGCAGATGGGTGGAGAGCACCTACAATGAGCAGTCCTTC. The entire variable domain, with the rest obtained from reference TRBV15 and TRBJ2-1, is as follows: DAMVIQNPRYQVTQFGKPVTLSCSQTLNHNVMYWYQQKSSQAPKLLFHYYDKDFNNEADTPDNFQSRRPNTSFCFLDIRSPGLGDTAMYLCATSRWVESTYNEQSFGPGTRLTVL.

This clonotype was seen repeatedly, ten times or more. The rearrangement joins TRBV7-9 to TRBJ1-6; 7 nucleotides align to TRBD1. The germline CDR1 and CDR2 sequences are SEHNR and FQNEAQ (reference sequence). After removal of 5 bases from V and 9 bases from J, the junction contained 7 bases not matched to a gene. The length of the CDR3 is 14 residues. The CDR3 loop reads CASSRQGGFSPLHF. Written as DNA, the CDR3 is TGTGCCAGCAGCCGACAGGGTGGTTTTTCACCCCTCCACTTT. The full variable domain, with the rest looked up from reference TRBV7-9 and TRBJ1-6, is DTGVSQNPRHKITKRGQNVTFRCDPISEHNRLYWYRQTLGQGPEFLTYFQNEAQLEKSRLLSDRFSAERPKGSFSTLEIQRTEQGDSAMYLCASSRQGGFSPLHFGNGTRLTVT.

In its sample, this clonotype was seen many times. This chain links TRBV5-1 with TRBJ1-2; 9 bases fit TRBD1. The CDR3 runs 13 residues. CDR1 and CDR2 from the germline V gene are SGHRS and YFSETQ. V lost 4 bases to trimming and J lost 7 bases; unmatched junction nucleotides: 5. DNA for the CDR3: TGCGCCAGCAGCGCTGGGACAGGGCCTGGCTACACCTTC. Translated: CASSAGTGPGYTF.

This clonotype was seen more than once but under ten times. The DNA for the CDR3 is TGCAGTGCCCCAGGGGAGAGCTCCTACGAGCAGTACTTC. Protein product: CSAPGESSYEQYF. The rearrangement links TRBV20-1 to TRBJ2-7; D may be TRBD1 (6 bases). This CDR3 is built from 13 residues. The V and J ends lost 6 bases and 0 bases respectively, with 12 bases between them. Germline V gene sequence: CDR1 DFQATT, CDR2 SNEGSKA (reference sequence).

This clonotype was counted only a few times. A much larger clone lies a single base off, so this may be a read error. The V call is TRBV2, the J call TRBJ2-5; D gene ambiguous. There are 13 residues in the CDR3. Germline CDR1 SNHLY, CDR2 FYNNEI. The CDR3 reads CASTKEHQEAQYF. The CDR3 region has the DNA TGTGCCAGCACTAAAGAACACCAAGAGGCCCAGTACTTC. The variable domain in full, completed from reference TRBV2 and TRBJ2-5, reads EPEVTQTPSHQVTQMGQEVILRCVPISNHLYFYWYRQILGQKVEFLVSFYNNEISEKSEIFDDQFSVERPDGSNFTLKIRSTKLEDSAMYFCASTKEHQEAQYFGPGTRLLVL.

The DNA of the CDR3 is TGCAGCGTTGCGTGGGGATCCGGGGAGCTGTTTTTT. It specifies CSVAWGSGELFF. The V gene is TRBV29-1, the J gene TRBJ2-2, with D unclear. The CDR3 consists of 12 residues. Germline V gene data show CDR1 as SQVTM and CDR2 as ANQGSEA. V lost 4 bases, J lost 6 bases, and 9 bases lay in between.

Many counts were recorded for this clonotype. CDR3 sequence (DNA): TGTGCCAGCAACTCCGGGACGGCGGAAGCTTTCTTT. Translated: CASNSGTAEAFF. The rearrangement joins TRBV6-1 to TRBJ1-1; a weak D match, TRBD1 (5 bases). Trimming left V 7 bases short and J 8 bases short, with 14 bases between. Per germline, CDR1 MNHNS and CDR2 SASEGT. The CDR3 loop spans 12 amino acids.

The table lists this clonotype with many counts. This chain joins TRBV20-1 and TRBJ2-1, with 15 positions matching TRBD2. The V segment lost 5 bases and the J segment 0 bases; nucleotides outside the gene matches: 5. CDR3 size: 17 residues. Germline V gives CDR1 DFQATT, CDR2 SNEGSKA (reference sequence). This chain's CDR3 is CSALGLAGGSSYNEQFF. CDR3 DNA sequence: TGCAGTGCTTTAGGACTAGCGGGAGGGAGCTCCTACAATGAGCAGTTCTTC.

In its sample, this clonotype was seen a few times. The chain uses TRBV7-9 and TRBJ2-1, with D hard to call. The germline V gene encodes CDR1 SEHNR and CDR2 FQNEAQ (reference sequence). The CDR3 has 15 residues. Trimming left V 7 bases short and J 6 bases short, with 19 bases between. The CDR3 coding sequence is TGTGCCAGCAACCCTCCCCCTCTAGGAATCAATGAGCAGTTCTTC. As protein: CASNPPPLGINEQFF. Combining the CDR3 with reference TRBV7-9 and TRBJ2-1 gives the whole variable domain DTGVSQNPRHKITKRGQNVTFRCDPISEHNRLYWYRQTLGQGPEFLTYFQNEAQLEKSRLLSDRFSAERPKGSFSTLEIQRTEQGDSAMYLCASNPPPLGINEQFFGPGTRLTVL.

Remarks on this clonotype: A much more abundant neighbour one base away suggests this may be a read error. The rearrangement links TRBV28 to TRBJ2-5; D not certain. The V end was cut by 3 bases, the J end by 5 bases, with 16 bases between. Looked up from germline, CDR1 is MDHEN and CDR2 is SYDVKM. CDR3 length: 15 residues. The DNA of the CDR3 is TGTGCCAGCAGTTTCTGGCCACCCCCGAGCGAGACCCAGTACTTC. Translation gives CASSFWPPPSETQYF.

The DNA for the CDR3 is TGTGCCAGCAGTTCCACTTTTGGCAGGGGAGCCTACGAGCAGTACTTC. It yields the protein CASSSTFGRGAYEQYF. The V gene is TRBV12-3 or TRBV12-4, the J gene TRBJ2-7; tentatively, D is TRBD1 (6 bases). Trimming shortened V by 4 bases and J by 2 bases, and 18 bases separated the two germline ends. The CDR3 consists of 16 residues.

This chain links TRBV24-1 with TRBJ2-2, with 7 bases lining up with TRBD1. V shed 4 bases and J 6 bases; nucleotides not matched to a gene: 10. CDR3 length: 16 amino acids. Germline V gene lookup returns CDR1 KGHDR and CDR2 SFDVKD. The DNA for the CDR3 is TGTGCCACCAGTGAGTCGGGACAGCCTAAACCCGGGGAGCTGTTTTTT. The encoded protein is CATSESGQPKPGELFF.

This clonotype appeared many times. J is TRBJ2-7 and V is TRBV15; D is unclear. The CDR3 sequence is 12 residues long. V gave up 3 bases and J gave up 6 bases, with 9 bases separating them. CDR1 LNHNV and CDR2 YYDKDF come from the germline V gene (reference sequence). CDR3 sequence reads: CATSRDESEQYF. The CDR3 DNA reads TGTGCCACCAGCAGGGACGAGAGCGAGCAGTACTTC.